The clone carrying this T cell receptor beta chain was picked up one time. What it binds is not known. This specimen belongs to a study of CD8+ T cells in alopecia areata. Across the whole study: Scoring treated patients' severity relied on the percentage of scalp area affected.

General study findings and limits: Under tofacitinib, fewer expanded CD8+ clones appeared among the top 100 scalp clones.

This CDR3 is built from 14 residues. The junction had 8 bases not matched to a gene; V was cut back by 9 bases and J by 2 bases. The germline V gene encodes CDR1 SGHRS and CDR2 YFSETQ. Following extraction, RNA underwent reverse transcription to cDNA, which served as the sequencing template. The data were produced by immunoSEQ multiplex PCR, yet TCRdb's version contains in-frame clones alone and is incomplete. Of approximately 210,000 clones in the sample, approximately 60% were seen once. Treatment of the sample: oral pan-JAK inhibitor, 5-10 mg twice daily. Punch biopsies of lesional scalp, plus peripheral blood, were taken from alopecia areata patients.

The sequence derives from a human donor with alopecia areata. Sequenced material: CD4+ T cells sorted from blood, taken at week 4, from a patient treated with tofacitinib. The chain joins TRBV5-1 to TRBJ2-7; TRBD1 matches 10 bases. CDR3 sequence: CATRYGTGAYEQYF. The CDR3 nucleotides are TGCGCCACACGCTACGGGACAGGGGCCTACGAGCAGTACTTC.